A selection of T cell receptor beta chains follows, all from one sample in a study of breast tumors, draining lymph nodes, adjacent tissues. TCRdb processed the multiplex PCR reads anew with MiXCR; each CDR3 protein has one entry. The table has approximately 90,000 distinct CDR3 sequences, over 25% seen once. The sequencing sample was made of axillary lymph node tissue. These receptors originate from a female donor with breast cancer. Some clones in this sample may be carry-over from other donors' samples. CDR3s include the opening cysteine and the closing phenylalanine or tryptophan. The D gene is left open where the match is weak. Size tells how often a clone was seen (once, few, many) or the class of an expanded clone, and some rows leave it out.

>TRBV6-2/TRBV6-3|TRBJ1-2|many|TRBD1
CASSPQGAGGYTF
TGTGCCAGCAGTCCACAGGGGGCTGGTGGCTACACCTTC
>TRBV7-2|TRBJ2-3|-|TRBD2
CASSLVGTSGTAGPQYF
TGTGCCAGCAGCTTAGTTGGGACTAGCGGGACTGCAGGTCCGCAGTATTTT
>TRBV19|TRBJ2-7|-|-
CASSRSNYEQYF
TGTGCCAGTAGTCGATCAAACTACGAGCAGTACTTC
>TRBV2|TRBJ1-5|many|-
CASKSRGQGNQPQHF
TGTGCCAGCAAGTCTAGGGGTCAGGGAAATCAGCCCCAGCATTTT
>TRBV20-1|TRBJ2-1|many|TRBD2
CSAGRLAAYNEQFF
TGCAGTGCTGGCAGACTAGCGGCCTACAATGAGCAGTTCTTC
>TRBV2|TRBJ2-1|many|-
CASSGAGLQFF
TGTGCCAGCAGTGGGGCGGGCCTGCAGTTCTTC
>TRBV2|TRBJ1-5|-|-
CASSEARGDQPQHF
TGTGCCAGCAGTGAAGCTCGGGGAGATCAGCCCCAGCATTTT
>TRBV30|TRBJ1-3|-|-
CARRGPGNTIYF
TGTGCCCGGCGGGGCCCTGGAAACACCATATATTTT
>TRBV29-1|TRBJ1-5|many|-
CSVGGRGVDQPQHF
TGCAGCGTTGGGGGGAGGGGAGTGGATCAGCCCCAGCATTTT
>TRBV7-2|TRBJ2-5|many|-
CASSQGGSVQETQYF
TGTGCCAGCAGCCAGGGGGGGTCAGTCCAAGAGACCCAGTACTTC
>TRBV6-2/TRBV6-3|TRBJ2-7|few|-
CASSHAARKYEQYF
TGTGCCAGCAGTCACGCGGCCAGAAAATACGAGCAGTACTTC
>TRBV5-4|TRBJ2-5|many|TRBD2
CASSPGLAHSGQETQYF
TGTGCCAGCAGCCCGGGACTAGCTCACTCTGGGCAAGAGACCCAGTACTTC
>TRBV2|TRBJ1-5|many|-
CASRLTGGGNQPQHF
TGTGCCAGCCGCTTGACTGGGGGGGGTAATCAGCCCCAGCATTTT
>TRBV9|TRBJ2-7|-|TRBD2
CASSGPSGRSYEQYF
TGTGCCAGCAGCGGACCTAGCGGGAGAAGCTACGAGCAGTACTTC
>TRBV4-3|TRBJ2-7|many|-
CASSQEFQVLSYEQYF
TGCGCCAGCAGCCAAGAATTTCAGGTGCTCTCCTACGAGCAGTACTTC
>TRBV11-2|TRBJ2-1|-|-
CASSLGGYAQFF
TGTGCCAGCAGCTTAGGAGGGTACGCGCAGTTCTTC
>TRBV7-3|TRBJ1-1|few|TRBD1
CASSLDRDDEAFF
TGTGCCAGCAGCTTGGACAGGGATGATGAAGCTTTCTTT
>TRBV30|TRBJ1-5|-|-
CAWSRTLDRNQPQHF
TGTGCCTGGAGCCGGACCCTGGACCGCAATCAGCCCCAGCATTTT
>TRBV2|TRBJ2-1|many|TRBD2
CASSLLADTYNEQFF
TGTGCCAGCAGTCTTCTAGCGGATACCTACAATGAGCAGTTCTTC
>TRBV7-9|TRBJ1-6|many|-
CASSGPYSSPLHF
TGTGCCAGCAGCGGCCCCTATAGTTCACCCCTCCACTTT
>TRBV6-2/TRBV6-3|TRBJ2-7|many|TRBD2
CASSYSRLAGDYEQYF
TGTGCCAGCAGTTACTCGAGACTAGCGGGAGACTACGAGCAGTACTTC
>TRBV7-8|TRBJ1-3|-|-
CASSSYSPGAGNTIYF
TGTGCCAGCAGCTCATATTCCCCAGGGGCTGGAAACACCATATATTTT
>TRBV10-1|TRBJ2-5|-|TRBD2
CASSEGLAGAQETQYF
TGCGCCAGCAGTGAGGGGCTAGCGGGAGCTCAAGAGACCCAGTACTTC
>TRBV9|TRBJ1-2|-|TRBD1
CASSVGQGSYTF
TGTGCCAGCAGCGTAGGACAGGGGAGCTACACCTTC
>TRBV9|TRBJ2-7|many|TRBD2
CASSVGAGGPYEQYF
TGTGCCAGCAGCGTAGGGGCGGGAGGGCCCTACGAGCAGTACTTC
>TRBV7-3|TRBJ2-3|many|TRBD2
CASSLGLAGGFPDTQYF
TGTGCCAGCAGCTTAGGTTTAGCGGGAGGGTTCCCGGATACGCAGTATTTT
>TRBV7-3|TRBJ2-1|many|-
CASSWDQGTEQFF
TGTGCCAGCAGCTGGGACCAAGGAACTGAGCAGTTCTTC
>TRBV19|TRBJ1-3|many|-
CASRTDSGNTIYF
TGTGCCAGCCGGACAGACTCTGGAAACACCATATATTTT
>TRBV28|TRBJ2-5|-|-
CASYAGKGTQYF
TGTGCCAGCTATGCAGGGAAGGGGACCCAGTACTTC
>TRBV10-3|TRBJ1-5|-|TRBD1
CAIGGTGDQPQHF
TGTGCCATCGGCGGGACAGGAGATCAGCCCCAGCATTTT
>TRBV20-1|TRBJ2-1|once|TRBD1
CSAPGQGGDEQSF
TGCAGTGCCCCAGGACAGGGTGGCGATGAGCAGTCCTTC
>TRBV6-2/TRBV6-3|TRBJ2-7|few|TRBD2
CASSHGRAVEQYF
TGTGCCAGCAGCCACGGGAGGGCCGTCGAGCAGTACTTC
>TRBV6-6|TRBJ1-2|-|-
CAGTSLDRDYGYTF
TGTGCCGGCACCTCCCTGGACCGCGACTATGGCTACACCTTC
>TRBV27|TRBJ1-4|many|-
CASSLRDRTNEKLFF
TGTGCCAGCAGTTTACGTGACAGGACTAATGAAAAACTGTTTTTT
>TRBV30|TRBJ2-7|many|-
CAWQTYAYEQYF
TGTGCCTGGCAAACGTACGCCTACGAGCAGTACTTC
>TRBV12-3/TRBV12-4|TRBJ2-7|many|-
CASSPLGSDYEQYF
TGTGCCAGCAGTCCACTGGGGTCCGACTACGAGCAGTACTTC
>TRBV7-2|TRBJ2-3|many|TRBD2
CASSLVGTSGTADTQYF
TGTGCCAGCAGCTTAGTTGGGACTAGCGGGACTGCAGATACGCAGTATTTT
>TRBV6-5|TRBJ1-1|few|-
CASSRLPDTEAFF
TGTGCCAGCAGTAGGTTACCTGACACTGAAGCTTTCTTT
>TRBV29-1|TRBJ1-5|-|-
CSELGGRDQPQHF
TGCAGTGAATTGGGGGGCCGGGATCAGCCCCAGCATTTT
>TRBV10-1|TRBJ1-2|many|TRBD1
CARQTGGDGYTF
TGCGCCAGACAGACAGGGGGCGATGGCTACACCTTC
>TRBV30|TRBJ2-1|few|-
CAWSVNLGANEQFF
TGTGCCTGGAGTGTAAATCTTGGGGCAAATGAGCAGTTCTTC
>TRBV7-8|TRBJ1-4|many|-
CASSLETLGASSEKLFF
TGTGCCAGCAGCTTAGAGACATTGGGGGCCTCTAGTGAAAAACTGTTTTTT
>TRBV6-5|TRBJ2-1|few|-
CASSPRNQYNEQFF
TGTGCCAGCAGTCCGCGAAACCAATACAATGAGCAGTTCTTC
>TRBV7-2|TRBJ2-3|-|TRBD2
CASSQGLAGAQYF
TGTGCCAGCAGCCAAGGACTAGCGGGGGCGCAGTATTTT
>TRBV10-2|TRBJ2-1|many|-
CASTRQRSNEQFF
TGCGCCAGCACACGACAGAGGTCCAATGAGCAGTTCTTC
>TRBV27|TRBJ2-7|many|-
CASRSPFTKGSYEQYF
TGTGCCAGCAGATCGCCGTTTACGAAGGGCTCCTACGAGCAGTACTTC
>TRBV19|TRBJ2-7|-|-
CASSTGFYDGQCF
TGCGCCAGTAGCACAGGTTTCTACGATGGGCAGTGCTTC
>TRBV27|TRBJ2-7|many|TRBD1
CASRDRGHEQYF
TGTGCCAGCAGGGACAGGGGGCACGAGCAGTACTTC
>TRBV20-1|TRBJ1-2|many|-
CSAPPRKGLHLIYGCTF
TGCAGTGCTCCCCCCCGGAAGGGTTTACATTTAATCTATGGCTGCACCTTC
>TRBV5-4|TRBJ2-5|many|-
CASSLFRRSQETQYF
TGTGCCAGCAGCTTGTTTCGACGGAGCCAAGAGACCCAGTACTTC
>TRBV4-3|TRBJ1-3|-|-
CASTPGRGHSIYGYTIYF
TGCGCCAGCACCCCGGGCCGGGGACACTCAATTTATGGCTACACCATATATTTT
>TRBV20-1|TRBJ1-2|many|-
CSADLANYGYTF
TGCAGTGCTGATCTCGCAAACTATGGCTACACCTTC
>TRBV11-2|TRBJ2-2|many|-
CASSPPAGAGELFF
TGTGCCAGCAGCCCTCCCGCAGGGGCCGGGGAGCTGTTTTTT